These T cell receptor beta chains were read from a single sample in a study of CD8+CD57+ T cells in acquired aplastic anemia. TCRdb passed the reads through MiXCR, listing each CDR3 protein once. The sample records about 95,000 distinct CDR3 sequences, around 70% being singletons. The sample comprised sorted CD4+, CD8+, or CD8+CD57+ T cells (not recorded which) from PBMCs. These receptors were taken from a human donor with aplastic anemia. Both conserved end residues are part of each CDR3. The order of the fields is V gene, J gene, CDR3 protein.

V: TRBV2
J: TRBJ1-1
CDR3: CASSETGGANTEAFF

V: TRBV2
J: TRBJ1-1
CDR3: CASSVLGSEAFF

V: TRBV2
J: TRBJ2-7
CDR3: CAGTIGDSSYEQYF

V: TRBV19
J: TRBJ2-6
CDR3: CASSQLSGANVLTF

V: TRBV20-1
J: TRBJ1-4
CDR3: CSAKGGGTGGEKLFF

V: TRBV7-2
J: TRBJ2-7
CDR3: CASSLSRSVYEQYF

V: TRBV20-1
J: TRBJ2-3
CDR3: CSAPGRTDTQYF

V: TRBV15
J: TRBJ2-3
CDR3: CATSRVILAGVGNTQYF

V: TRBV10-2
J: TRBJ2-3
CDR3: CASSDSAGGRGQYF

V: TRBV4-2
J: TRBJ2-1
CDR3: CASSPSPAGGLSSYNEQFF

V: TRBV20-1
J: TRBJ2-5
CDR3: CRGAGQETQYF

V: TRBV29-1
J: TRBJ2-7
CDR3: CSVAQGQREQYF

V: TRBV10-3
J: TRBJ2-7
CDR3: CAISESRQGGYEQYF

V: TRBV7-3
J: TRBJ2-7
CDR3: CASSLKGGTSVSYEQYF

V: TRBV20-1
J: TRBJ1-5
CDR3: CSATLGSNQPQHF

V: TRBV20-1
J: TRBJ1-4
CDR3: CSARAGTGREKLFF